A single sample gave rise to the 2 T cell receptor beta chains below, sequenced in a study of response to subunit inactivated influenza vaccine. One entry per CDR3 protein results from TCRdb running MiXCR on the RT-PCR reads. Among about 160,000 distinct CDR3 sequences listed, about a tenth were seen once. The sequenced sample was non-naive T cells sorted from PBMCs, obtained about 40 days after vaccination. These receptors originate from a man in his forties or fifties who received an inactivated influenza vaccine.

The table lists this clonotype with a few counts. V gene TRBV12-3 or TRBV12-4 combines with J gene TRBJ1-1; D may be TRBD1 (5 bases). V was trimmed by 6 bases and J by 5 bases, leaving 13 bases between them. This CDR3 has 13 amino acids. In DNA form, the CDR3 reads TGTGCCAGCAGCCTGATACAGGCAACTGAAGCTTTCTTT. Amino acids: CASSLIQATEAFF.

The genes are TRBV20-1 and TRBJ1-1, with a tentative D call TRBD1 (5 bases). V was clipped by 2 bases and J by 10 bases, with 17 bases between them. The germline CDR1 and CDR2 sequences are DFQATT and SNEGSKA (reference sequence). This CDR3 is built from 13 residues. CDR3 protein: CSARTNRNGGAFF. CDR3 nucleotides: TGCAGTGCTAGAACAAACAGGAACGGCGGAGCTTTCTTT.